Here is one T cell receptor (beta chain) with its context. Its target is unknown. Sequence at one end of the junction differs from germline and may be a read error. The time point denotes: newly diagnosed GD, antithyroid drugs for less than 3 months. There was RNA extracted from PBMCs, and the TCR library was made from it. Construction of the TCR beta libraries employed iRepertoire HTBI primers in conjunction with Arm-PCR of CDR3 regions. TCRdb analysed the multiplex PCR reads with MiXCR anew, one entry per CDR3 protein. The table records about 370,000 distinct CDR3 sequences, about a sixth of them present only once. This sample was included in a study of regulatory T cells in long-lasting Graves disease. Whole-study findings and limits: Sample size, which was small, may have reduced accuracy.

The CDR3 has 16 amino acids. Germline CDR1 MGHRA, CDR2 YSYEKL. V usage is TRBV4-1 and J usage is TRBJ2-7, with 14 bases matching TRBD2. The source of this sequence is a female donor with Graves disease. Specimen: peripheral blood mononuclear cells (PBMCs), collected at new diagnosis, from a patient treated with antithyroid drugs. The DNA for the CDR3 is TGTGCCAGCAGCCAACGACTAGCGGGAGGGTCCTACGAGCAGTACTTC. Its translation: CASSQRLAGGSYEQYF.